This T cell receptor (beta chain) was captured by sequencing in a study of identical twins. The V gene's germline CDR1 is LNHNV and CDR2 YYDKDF (reference sequence). V dropped 1 base and J dropped 4; count of bases not matched to a gene: 6. The CDR3 has 15 amino acids. TCRdb re-called the 5' RACE reads with MiXCR, one entry per CDR3 protein. The sample carries hundreds of thousands of distinct CDR3 sequences, 8.6% recorded once. These records were also assigned to another study, of yellow fever vaccine responses in identical twins.

The chain recombines TRBV15 with TRBJ2-7; TRBD2 matches at 8 bases. The receptor was isolated from a woman between 18 and 29 years old in good health. Sequencing was carried out using PBMCs. The CDR3 nucleotides read TGTGCCACCAGCAGAGTCCCGACTAGCGCGTACGAGCAGTACTTC. This encodes CATSRVPTSAYEQYF.